This T cell receptor (beta chain) was sequenced in a study of PD-L1 blockade in urothelial cancer (dated by TCRdb to about 2017). For context, the study as a whole: Every patient began therapy in 2014 and was given atezolizumab 1,200 mg intravenously every 3 weeks. Patients had an ECOG performance status of 0 or 1 and had received between 0 and 3 prior chemotherapy regimens. Some 30 patients had pretreatment blood TCR-seq, some 25 had at least one posttreatment blood collection, and some 25 had tumor TCR-seq. Blood samples gave median yields of approximately 130,000 T cells and 82,636 unique TCRs, along with a median clonality of around 0.08. Blood samples were analyzed 3 weeks after the start of treatment (second dose) and 6 weeks after the start of treatment. Durable clinical benefit was achieved by nine patients but not by the remaining 20. About 85% of the roughly 29 patients were males with bladder-origin urothelial cancer, and about 60% of the roughly 29 reported a prior smoking history. Somatic, immune and clinical correlates of response to PD-L1 blockade with atezolizumab in urothelial cancer were the focus of an exploratory multi-omic analysis. Durable clinical benefit meant progression-free survival longer than 6 months, and TCR features were also tested against progression-free and overall survival. TCR sequencing covered pretreatment tumor samples and matched, serially collected peripheral blood taken before and after atezolizumab treatment. In the same patients, pretreatment tumors underwent whole exome sequencing and RNA sequencing in addition to TCR sequencing.

The germline V gene encodes CDR1 LNHDA and CDR2 SQIVND (reference sequence). CDR3 length: 15 amino acids, cysteine to phenylalanine. Left in the record is the CDR3 DNA by itself, 45 bases read in frame from the first base. V is shortened by 3 bases, J by 4 bases, and the region joining them spans 15 bases. The time point label for this specimen denotes: pretreatment peripheral blood. A cohort of about 30 patients with locally advanced or metastatic urothelial carcinoma, treated at Memorial Sloan Kettering on a trial protocol, was included. Peripheral blood mononuclear cells were collected pretreatment and during treatment, at between 1 and 8 total time points per patient. The Qiagen DNeasy Blood extraction kit was used to purify genomic DNA from total PBMCs and tumor samples. Collected pretreatment and during treatment, PBMCs were isolated and stored as previously described. The full study reports these points: Greater expansion of tumor-associated TCR clones in peripheral blood 3 weeks after the start of treatment was observed in patients with durable benefit (n of about 24, p = 0.022). Improved progression-free and overall survival was associated with having pretreatment peripheral blood TCR clonality below the median. Because of the small sample size (n ≈ 27) and the many exploratory analyses performed, the results are intended to be regarded as hypothesis-generating.

To note about this clone: The specificity of this receptor is unknown. The sample holds no much larger clone one base away, and base qualities are not on file.

Synthetic TCR analog templates were spiked into each PCR to estimate absolute template abundance from read counts. The immunoSEQ assay was used to amplify TCRbeta CDR3 regions from genomic DNA with bias-controlled V and J gene primers. Sequencing of rearranged TCRbeta segments was done at approximately 20X coverage. The authors' pipeline ran thus. Sequencing errors were corrected by clustering, and CDR3s were annotated against IMGT so that V, D and J genes could be assigned. Only productive TCRbeta rearrangements were used in downstream analyses, excluding out-of-frame or stop-codon sequences. Clonality was computed as one minus Shannon entropy normalized by the log of the number of unique productive sequences. Fisher's exact test with Benjamini-Hochberg correction, using a cutoff of adjusted p below 0.01, was how clones that differed between time points or between blood and tumor were identified. Imported from immuneACCESS, the table was reduced by TCRdb to in-frame sequences with V and J called. These copies leave out some clones; in studies compared against another copy, an unresolved V gene accounts for under half, and the cause of the remainder is not known. D and trimming come from the DNA, and the V and J calls and clone size come from that table. For this sample the table gives approximately 41,000 clones, of which around 85% were detected only once. The top ten hold roughly 15% of the sample.

The sample was PBMCs, taken around atezolizumab (anti-PD-L1) treatment. The sequence links TRBV19 to TRBJ1-2; a tentative D match to TRBD1 spans 6 bases. The clonotype was recovered from an elderly man with urothelial cancer. In nucleotides, the sequence is TGTGCCAGTAGTATTTCGGACAGATCAATCTATGGCTACACCTTC. The translation is CASSISDRSIYGYTF.